Below, 31 T cell receptor beta chains from the same sample are listed, as sequenced in a study of blood T cell repertoires in COVID-19. The table came from immunoSEQ multiplex PCR; TCRdb's copy has only in-frame clones and leaves some out. The sample shows about 73,000 clones, about 88% of them seen only once. The specimen was peripheral blood. The receptor source for this set is a man aged 80 or over with acute or convalescent COVID-19.

The rearrangement joins TRBV7-9 to TRBJ1-4, with D possibly TRBD1 on 6 matching bases. The V gene lost 1 base and the J gene lost 8 bases, with 11 bases spanning the gap. The CDR3 has 14 amino acids. CDR1 is SEHNR, CDR2 FQNEAQ, per germline (reference sequence). CDR3 sequence (DNA): TGTGCCAGCAGCTTAGGGGGGACACAGGAAAAACTGTTTTTT. The encoded protein is CASSLGGTQEKLFF.

The chain uses TRBV18 and TRBJ2-5; 7 bases are shared with TRBD1. Germline CDR1 and CDR2: KGHSH and LQKENI. The CDR3 sequence is 15 residues long. Trimming took 4 bases from V and 2 from J; bases not matched to a gene: 7. The DNA of the CDR3 is TGTGCCAGCTCACAGGGGGCAAGTGCTCAAGAGACCCAGTACTTC. It translates to CASSQGASAQETQYF.

The chain joins TRBV18 to TRBJ1-4; D unresolved. Germline-derived CDR1 and CDR2 are KGHSH and LQKENI. V was trimmed by 5 bases and J by 8 bases, leaving 15 bases between them. CDR3 length: 14 amino acids. For the CDR3, the DNA is TGTGCCAGCTCAGGAGGGAGCAGAGGAGAAAAACTGTTTTTT. Protein product: CASSGGSRGEKLFF.

This chain uses TRBV12-2 with TRBJ1-2; whether TRBD1, the table's D call, matches the DNA was not checked. TRBV12-2 is assigned pseudogene status. CDR3 length: 17 amino acids. The CDR3 is CASRLGRILGQGYGYTF. In DNA form, the CDR3 reads TGTGCAAGTCGCTTAGGAAGAATACTCGGACAGGGCTATGGCTACACCTTC.

The chain has TRBV3-1 (or the pseudogene TRBV3-2) and TRBJ2-5; the match to TRBD2 covers 10 bases. The CDR3 totals 15 residues. With 1 base clipped from V and 6 bases from J, the junction kept 5 bases outside the gene matches. The germline gives CDR1 LGHDT, CDR2 YNNKEL (reference sequence). The CDR3 protein is CASSQASGSTKTQYF. CDR3 sequence (DNA): TGTGCCAGCAGCCAAGCTAGCGGGAGTACAAAGACCCAGTACTTC.

The chain has TRBV30 and TRBJ2-5, with 12 bases that match TRBD2. Germline V gene sequence: CDR1 GTSNPN, CDR2 SVGIG (reference sequence). Trimming cost V 3 bases and J 2 bases; bases outside gene matches: 1. There are 14 residues in the CDR3. The CDR3 coding sequence is TGTGCCTGGAGGCTAGCGGGGGGGCAAGAGACCCAGTACTTC. It encodes CAWRLAGGQETQYF.

This chain links TRBV5-4 with TRBJ2-3; 8 bases match TRBD2. CDR1 and CDR2 from the germline V gene are SGHNT and YYREEE (reference sequence). The CDR3 spans 16 residues. V lost 4 bases and J lost 2; bases outside the gene matches: 9. This CDR3 reads CASSPMSGSLTDTQYF. The CDR3 DNA follows: TGTGCCAGCAGCCCGATGAGCGGGAGCCTCACAGATACGCAGTATTTT.

In nucleotides, the CDR3 is TGTGCCAGTGGGACCGACAGGGGGCGGAACAATGAGCAGTTCTTC. It codes for CASGTDRGRNNEQFF. The rearrangement uses TRBV19 and TRBJ2-1; 10 positions match TRBD1. The ends lost 8 bases at V and 5 bases at J; junction bases unmatched: 9. The CDR3 runs 15 residues. Per the germline V gene, CDR1 is LNHDA and CDR2 is SQIVND (reference sequence).

The V gene is TRBV7-6, the J gene TRBJ1-2; 10 nucleotides match TRBD1. CDR3 length: 16 residues. Germline CDR1 and CDR2: SGHVS and FNYEAQ. The V segment lost 5 bases and the J segment 2 bases; nucleotides outside the gene matches: 8. The CDR3 protein is CASSLRDRGINYGYTF. The CDR3 region has the DNA TGTGCCAGCAGCCTCCGGGACAGGGGAATAAACTATGGCTACACCTTC.

The chain uses TRBV3-1 (or the pseudogene TRBV3-2) and TRBJ1-2, with TRBD1 identical over 8 bases. CDR1 and CDR2 (germline): LGHDT, YNNKEL (reference sequence). V lost 3 bases, J lost 1 base, and 4 bases stayed unmatched. The CDR3 is made up of 15 amino acids. As DNA, the CDR3 is TGTGCCAGCAGCCAGTCAGGGGGCCTTAACTATGGCTACACCTTC. This sequence encodes CASSQSGGLNYGYTF.

The genes are TRBV28 and TRBJ2-7; D is perhaps TRBD2 (5 bases). Germline CDR1 reads MDHEN; CDR2 reads SYDVKM. V shed 7 bases and J shed 2 bases, with 12 bases lying between them. The CDR3 totals 13 residues. The CDR3 DNA reads TGTGCCAGCAACGGGGAACCGGCCTACGAGCAGTACTTC. Its translation: CASNGEPAYEQYF.

The rearrangement joins TRBV5-1 to TRBJ1-4, with D hard to call. Germline CDR1 reads SGHRS; CDR2 reads YFSETQ. V was shortened by 0 bases and J by 5 bases, with 8 bases between the two germline ends. The CDR3 has 14 amino acids. The CDR3 is CASSLESLNEKLFF. The CDR3 DNA is TGCGCCAGCAGCTTGGAGAGTCTAAATGAAAAACTGTTTTTT. Looking up the rest from reference TRBV5-1 and TRBJ1-4 gives the full variable domain: KAGVTQTPRYLIKTRGQQVTLSCSPISGHRSVSWYQQTPGQGLQFLFEYFSETQRNKGNFPGRFSGRQFSNSRSEMNVSTLELGDSALYLCASSLESLNEKLFFGSGTQLSVL.

The chain uses TRBV6-6 and TRBJ1-3; D is possibly TRBD1 (5 bases). With 6 bases removed from V and 4 bases from J, the gap between germline ends came to 13 bases. Germline CDR1 and CDR2: MNHNY and SVGAGI (reference sequence). The CDR3 sequence is 14 residues long. CDR3 region: CASRSTGTGNTIYF. Here the CDR3 DNA reads TGTGCCAGCAGATCAACAGGAACGGGAAACACCATATATTTT.

This clone was seen a single time. The V and J genes are TRBV6-5 and TRBJ2-1; D is ambiguous. In germline, CDR1 is MNHEY, CDR2 SVGAGI. The V gene lost 7 bases and the J gene lost 4 bases, with 17 bases spanning the gap. The CDR3 has 15 amino acids. Here the CDR3 reads CASILIFDTYNEQFF. CDR3 nucleotides: TGTGCCAGCATCCTAATATTTGACACGTACAATGAGCAGTTCTTC.

The chain links TRBV30 to TRBJ1-4; no definite D call. Looked up from germline, CDR1 is GTSNPN and CDR2 is SVGIG (reference sequence). The CDR3 runs 13 residues. Between the trimmed V and J ends, which lost 5 bases and 3 bases, there was a span of 10 bases. CDR3 nucleotide sequence: TGTGCCTGGGGTCGAGGATCTAATGAAAAACTGTTTTTT. Translated: CAWGRGSNEKLFF.

The genes are TRBV3-1 (or the pseudogene TRBV3-2) and TRBJ2-2, with D uncertain. The CDR3 is 14 residues long. Trimming removed 1 base at V and 5 bases at J, with 8 bases between. Germline assignment: CDR1 LGHDT and CDR2 YNNKEL (reference sequence). The CDR3 nucleotides read TGTGCCAGCAGCCAAGGTTTAGTAACCGGGGAGCTGTTTTTT. This encodes CASSQGLVTGELFF.

This rearrangement joins TRBV28 to TRBJ2-2; 8 nucleotides align to TRBD1. The CDR3 is 17 residues long. Germline V gene data show CDR1 as MDHEN and CDR2 as SYDVKM. V was pared by 7 bases and J by 1 base, with 11 bases of the junction left unmatched. This chain's CDR3 is CASTPDRVALNTGELFF. The DNA of the CDR3 is TGTGCCAGCACCCCGGACAGGGTGGCCCTGAACACCGGGGAGCTGTTTTTT.

This clone has a single count. The V and J genes are TRBV5-1 and TRBJ1-2, with unresolved D. CDR3 size: 16 residues. Germline V gene data show CDR1 as SGHRS and CDR2 as YFSETQ. Trimming cost V 4 bases and J 5 bases, with 21 bases left between them. This CDR3 is CASSPALQPSGYGYTF. The CDR3 DNA reads TGCGCCAGCAGCCCCGCCCTACAGCCCTCGGGATATGGCTACACCTTC.

The genes are TRBV19 and TRBJ1-2, with 11 bases lining up with TRBD1. Looked up from germline, CDR1 is LNHDA and CDR2 is SQIVND (reference sequence). The trim removed 5 bases at V and 5 bases at J, leaving 10 bases unmatched. The CDR3 runs to 16 residues. The CDR3 nucleotides read TGTGCCAGTAGTCTCGGTCGGGACAGGGGGAATTATGGCTACACCTTC. It encodes CASSLGRDRGNYGYTF.

The chain carries TRBV10-3 and TRBJ2-5; TRBD1 matches at 7 bases. The germline gives CDR1 ENHRY, CDR2 SYGVKD. J lost 5 bases, V lost 7 bases, and 7 bases had no gene match. This CDR3 comprises 13 residues. The CDR3 spells CAITSGQTETQYF. The CDR3 DNA reads TGTGCCATCACTTCGGGACAGACGGAGACCCAGTACTTC.

This chain links TRBV2 with TRBJ1-5, with a tentative D call TRBD1 (6 bases). Germline CDR1 reads SNHLY; CDR2 reads FYNNEI. V was trimmed by 3 bases and J by 7 bases, leaving 19 bases between them. The CDR3 is 16 amino acids. The CDR3 here is CASSESGQGSGQPQHF. CDR3 coding DNA: TGTGCCAGCAGTGAGTCCGGGCAGGGGTCGGGGCAGCCCCAGCATTTT.

The chain joins TRBV2 to TRBJ1-1; tentative D call: TRBD1 (6 bases). The CDR3 sequence is 13 residues long. The germline CDR1 and CDR2 sequences are SNHLY and FYNNEI. V was pared by 6 bases and J by 6 bases, with 14 bases between. This CDR3 is CASRGAPGAEAFF. For the CDR3, the DNA is TGTGCCAGCAGGGGCGCCCCAGGGGCTGAAGCTTTCTTT.

A few counts support this clone. The rearrangement joins TRBV20-1 to TRBJ2-7, with D perhaps TRBD2 (5 bases). Germline lookup yields CDR1 DFQATT and CDR2 SNEGSKA (reference sequence). This CDR3 has 11 residues. CDR3 loop: CSPSSGHEQYF. CDR3 in DNA: TGCAGCCCTAGCAGTGGCCACGAGCAGTACTTC.

This clone was seen only once. The V and J genes are TRBV18 and TRBJ2-1, with a possible D match to TRBD1 (6 bases). V shed 4 bases and J shed 3 bases, with 10 bases lying between them. CDR1 is KGHSH and CDR2 is LQKENI in the germline V gene. The CDR3 is made up of 14 amino acids. The CDR3 bases are TGTGCCAGCTCACTCGACAGGTTCTACAATGAGCAGTTCTTC. Translated: CASSLDRFYNEQFF.

This chain links TRBV7-8 with TRBJ1-2; possible D gene TRBD1, 5 bases. The CDR3 is 17 amino acids. V was trimmed by 1 base and J by 0 bases, leaving 15 bases between them. The germline V gene has CDR1 SGHVS and CDR2 FQNEAQ. The CDR3 region is CASSLDPTGISNYGYTF. The CDR3 DNA reads TGTGCCAGCAGCTTAGATCCTACAGGCATATCTAACTATGGCTACACCTTC.

The V gene is TRBV18, the J gene TRBJ2-7; TRBD1 agrees at 10 bases. The CDR3 spans 14 residues. Germline trimming cut 2 bases from V and 7 bases from J; bases unmatched to any gene: 5. From germline, CDR1 is KGHSH and CDR2 LQKENI. The CDR3 protein is CASSPIGQGEEQYF. In DNA, the CDR3 is TGTGCCAGCTCACCAATAGGACAGGGGGAGGAGCAGTACTTC.

As DNA, the CDR3 is TGTGCCAGCAGTGAAGGCGGGAAGGATGGCTACACCTTC. As protein: CASSEGGKDGYTF. The chain employs TRBV6-1 and TRBJ1-2; D is unclear. Germline CDR1 and CDR2: MNHNS and SASEGT. With 1 base removed from V and 6 bases from J, the gap between germline ends came to 9 bases. This CDR3 has 13 amino acids.

This clone appeared a few times. The chain carries TRBV19 and TRBJ1-2; 9 bases agree with TRBD1. The germline V gene encodes CDR1 LNHDA and CDR2 SQIVND (reference sequence). V trimming: 6 bases; J trimming: 8 bases; junction bases outside the gene matches: 10. This CDR3 comprises 14 residues. The CDR3 bases are TGTGCCAGTAGCCCATGGACAGGGGTGACCGGCTACACCTTC. Amino acids: CASSPWTGVTGYTF.

V usage is TRBV6-5 and J usage is TRBJ2-7, with D possibly being TRBD2 (6 bases). The CDR3 contains 11 residues. V was trimmed by 11 bases and J by 5 bases, leaving 13 bases between them. CDR1 and CDR2 (germline): MNHEY, SVGAGI. CDR3 coding DNA: TGTGCCTGCGGGGCTGGGCACGAGCAGTACTTC. Residues: CACGAGHEQYF.

The chain carries TRBV27 and TRBJ1-5; D not resolved. The V gene lost 3 bases and the J gene lost 6 bases, with 9 bases spanning the gap. The CDR3 length is 13 residues. Germline CDR1 MNHEY, CDR2 SMNVEV (reference sequence). CDR3 in DNA: TGTGCCAGCAGTTTTTCCAGAGGTCAGCCCCAGCATTTT. As protein: CASSFSRGQPQHF.

This clone has a single count. The chain couples TRBV6-5 to TRBJ2-7; perhaps TRBD1 as D (6 bases). Germline V gives CDR1 MNHEY, CDR2 SVGAGI. Trimming pared 7 bases from V and 7 bases from J, leaving 20 bases between. The CDR3 is 14 residues long. CDR3 loop: CASNPGQKRLEQYF. CDR3 DNA: TGTGCCAGCAACCCGGGACAAAAACGTCTGGAGCAGTACTTC.